What follows is one TCR beta chain and its context. As yet, its antigen is unknown. The CDR3 contains 19 residues. The V end was cut by 0 bases, the J end by 7 bases, with 24 bases between. The data are from a study of T cell repertoires in cytomegalovirus infection. About the research overall: Both recently identified HLA-C-restricted and well-studied HLA-B-restricted CMV epitopes were used in the study. Both CMV infection and a matching HLA type were indicated by public TCR beta signatures. Overall study findings and caveats: Clonotype analysis showed dominance of the ex vivo response by HLA-C-restricted CMV-specific TCR beta clonotypes. Summed frequency of public TCR beta families distinguished CMV carriers with the relevant HLA.

TCRdb reprocessed the reads via MiXCR and lists one record per CDR3 protein. The sample lists approximately 730,000 distinct CDR3 sequences; about 28% were seen once. The TCR sequence derives from a human donor in good health (CMV status not recorded). Some clones in this sample may be carry-over from other donors' samples. The source material was cultured CD8+ T cells from PBMCs, sampled from culture after CMV antigen stimulation. The V and J genes are TRBV23-1 and TRBJ2-2, with D perhaps TRBD1 or TRBD2 (5 bases each). TRBV23-1 carries the ORF label, with uncertain function. For the CDR3, the DNA is TGCGCCAGCAGTCAATCGCCCCCTGGGGGAGTTCGAGGTCGCGGGGAGCTGTTTTTT. It is translated as CASSQSPPGGVRGRGELFF.